The present entry profiles one TCR beta chain with its context. As yet, its antigen is unknown. The source of the sample is a study of cytomegalovirus exposure and HLA in healthy donors. Study-level findings and limits: In a later analysis, CMV-associated beta chains were mostly HLA-associated, it appeared. The study recorded fewer than 200 TCR beta chains that were cytomegalovirus-associated. The only immune exposure information that was available was CMV serostatus. Reportedly, fewer N-insertions than the approximately 700-donor mean appeared in an Asian-associated ancestry cluster in a later analysis.

The PCR employed 60 Vbeta primers together with 13 Jbeta primers. Repertoires were generated with immunoSEQ multiplex PCR, while TCRdb's copy carries only in-frame clones and drops some. Among about 100,000 clones listed, roughly 80% were seen once. The specimen was PBMCs. The TCR comes from a man between 25 and 39 years old in good health and CMV-seronegative.

In nucleotides, the CDR3 is TGCGCCAGCAGCCAGGGGTGGGGGGCCTACAATGAGCAGTTCTTC. It specifies CASSQGWGAYNEQFF. The chain uses TRBV4-1 and TRBJ2-1; perhaps TRBD2 as D (6 bases). With 3 bases removed from V and 2 bases from J, the gap between germline ends came to 11 bases. The CDR3 consists of 15 residues. The germline V gene encodes CDR1 MGHRA and CDR2 YSYEKL.